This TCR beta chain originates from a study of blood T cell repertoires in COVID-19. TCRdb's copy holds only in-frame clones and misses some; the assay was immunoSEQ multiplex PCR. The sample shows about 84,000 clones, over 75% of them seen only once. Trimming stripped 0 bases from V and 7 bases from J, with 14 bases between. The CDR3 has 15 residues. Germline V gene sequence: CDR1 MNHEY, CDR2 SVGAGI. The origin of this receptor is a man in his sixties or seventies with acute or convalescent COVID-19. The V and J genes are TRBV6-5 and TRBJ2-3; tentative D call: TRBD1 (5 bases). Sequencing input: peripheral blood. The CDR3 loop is CASSYSGRVRNTQYF. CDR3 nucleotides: TGTGCCAGCAGTTACTCGGGCAGGGTTAGAAATACGCAGTATTTT.